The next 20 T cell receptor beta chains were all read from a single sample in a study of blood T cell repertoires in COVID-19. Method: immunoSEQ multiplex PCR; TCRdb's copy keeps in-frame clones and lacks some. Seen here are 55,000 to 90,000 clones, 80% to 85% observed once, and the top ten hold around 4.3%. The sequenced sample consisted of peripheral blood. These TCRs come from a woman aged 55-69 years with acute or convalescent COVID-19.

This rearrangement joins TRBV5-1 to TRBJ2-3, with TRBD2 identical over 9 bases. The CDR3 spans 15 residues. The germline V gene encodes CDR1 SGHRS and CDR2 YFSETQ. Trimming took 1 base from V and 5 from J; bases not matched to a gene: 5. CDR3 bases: TGCGCCAGCAGCTTGACAGGAGCGGGGGGAGATACGCAGTATTTT. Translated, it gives CASSLTGAGGDTQYF.

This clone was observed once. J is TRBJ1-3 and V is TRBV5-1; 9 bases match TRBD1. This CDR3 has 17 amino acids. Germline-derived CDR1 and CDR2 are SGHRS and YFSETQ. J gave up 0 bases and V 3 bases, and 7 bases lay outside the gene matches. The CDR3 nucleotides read TGCGCCAGCAGCTCCTCCGGGACAGGGTTCTCTGGAAACACCATATATTTT. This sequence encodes CASSSSGTGFSGNTIYF.

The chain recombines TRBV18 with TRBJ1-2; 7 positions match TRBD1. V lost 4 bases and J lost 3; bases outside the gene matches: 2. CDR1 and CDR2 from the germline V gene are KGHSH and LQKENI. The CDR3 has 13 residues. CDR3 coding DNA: TGTGCCAGCTCACGGGACAGCGACTATGGCTACACCTTC. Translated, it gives CASSRDSDYGYTF.

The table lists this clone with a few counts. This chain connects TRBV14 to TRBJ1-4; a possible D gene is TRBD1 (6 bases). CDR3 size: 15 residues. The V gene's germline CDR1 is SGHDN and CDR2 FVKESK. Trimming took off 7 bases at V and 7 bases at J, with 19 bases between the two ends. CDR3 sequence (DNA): TGTGCCAGCACCTCCTCGGACAGCGGCGGTGAAAAACTGTTTTTT. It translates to CASTSSDSGGEKLFF. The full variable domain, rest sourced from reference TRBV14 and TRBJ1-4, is EAGVTQFPSHSVIEKGQTVTLRCDPISGHDNLYWYRRVMGKEIKFLLHFVKESKQDESGMPNNRFLAERTGGTYSTLKVQPAELEDSGVYFCASTSSDSGGEKLFFGSGTQLSVL.

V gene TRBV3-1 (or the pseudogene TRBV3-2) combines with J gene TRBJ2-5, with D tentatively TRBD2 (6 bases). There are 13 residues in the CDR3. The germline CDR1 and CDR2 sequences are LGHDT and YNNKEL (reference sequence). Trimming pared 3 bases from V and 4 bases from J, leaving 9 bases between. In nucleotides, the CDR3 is TGTGCCAGCAGCCAGGGGACTTCAGAGACCCAGTACTTC. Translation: CASSQGTSETQYF.

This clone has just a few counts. This chain's CDR3 is CASSEMTGYEKLFF. CDR3 DNA sequence: TGTGCCAGCAGTGAAATGACAGGGTATGAAAAACTGTTTTTT. V and J are TRBV2 and TRBJ1-4; the match to TRBD1 covers 7 bases. Germline trimming cut 2 bases from V and 6 bases from J; bases unmatched to any gene: 3. The germline V gene has CDR1 SNHLY and CDR2 FYNNEI. CDR3 length: 14 amino acids.

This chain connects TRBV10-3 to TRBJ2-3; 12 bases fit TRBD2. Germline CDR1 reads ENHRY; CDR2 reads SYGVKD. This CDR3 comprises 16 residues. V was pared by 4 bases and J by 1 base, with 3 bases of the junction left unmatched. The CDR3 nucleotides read TGTGCCATCAGTGGACTAGCGGGGGTGGGCACAGATACGCAGTATTTT. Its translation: CAISGLAGVGTDTQYF.

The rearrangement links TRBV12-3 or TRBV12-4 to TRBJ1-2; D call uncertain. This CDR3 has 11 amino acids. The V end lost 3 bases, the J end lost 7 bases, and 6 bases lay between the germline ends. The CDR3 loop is CASSLGSGYTF. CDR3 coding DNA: TGTGCCAGCAGTTTGGGGAGTGGCTACACCTTC.

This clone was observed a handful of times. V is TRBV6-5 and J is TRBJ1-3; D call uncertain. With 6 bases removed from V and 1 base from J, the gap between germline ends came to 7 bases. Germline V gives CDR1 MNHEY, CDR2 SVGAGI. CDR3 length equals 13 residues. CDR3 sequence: CASRQFSGNTIYF. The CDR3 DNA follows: TGTGCCAGCAGGCAGTTTTCTGGAAACACCATATATTTT.

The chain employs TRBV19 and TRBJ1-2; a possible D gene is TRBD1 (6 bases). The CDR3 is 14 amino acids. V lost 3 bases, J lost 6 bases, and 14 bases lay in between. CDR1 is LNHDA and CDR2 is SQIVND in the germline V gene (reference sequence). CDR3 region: CASSIKQGFHGYTF. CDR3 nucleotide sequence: TGTGCCAGTAGTATTAAACAGGGTTTTCATGGCTACACCTTC.

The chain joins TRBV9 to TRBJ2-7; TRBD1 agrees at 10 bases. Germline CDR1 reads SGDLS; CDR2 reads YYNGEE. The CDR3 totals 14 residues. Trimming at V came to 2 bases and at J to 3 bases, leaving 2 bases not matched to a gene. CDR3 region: CASSVTGGFYEQYF. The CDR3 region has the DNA TGTGCCAGCAGCGTGACAGGGGGCTTCTACGAGCAGTACTTC. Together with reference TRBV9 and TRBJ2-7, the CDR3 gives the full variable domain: DSGVTQTPKHLITATGQRVTLRCSPRSGDLSVYWYQQSLDQGLQFLIQYYNGEERAKGNILERFSAQQFPDLHSELNLSSLELGDSALYFCASSVTGGFYEQYFGPGTRLTVT.

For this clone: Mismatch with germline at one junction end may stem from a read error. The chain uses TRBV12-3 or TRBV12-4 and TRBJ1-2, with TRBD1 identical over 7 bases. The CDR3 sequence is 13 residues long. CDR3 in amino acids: CASSSRDSTVGSF. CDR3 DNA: TGTGCCAGCAGTAGCCGGGACAGTACAGTGGGATCCTTC.

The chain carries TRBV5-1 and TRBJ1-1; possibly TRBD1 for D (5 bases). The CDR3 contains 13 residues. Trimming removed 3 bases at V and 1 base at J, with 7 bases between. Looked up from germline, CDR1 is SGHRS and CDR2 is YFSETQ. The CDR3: CASSYGQNTEAFF. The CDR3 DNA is TGCGCCAGCAGCTACGGACAGAACACTGAAGCTTTCTTT.

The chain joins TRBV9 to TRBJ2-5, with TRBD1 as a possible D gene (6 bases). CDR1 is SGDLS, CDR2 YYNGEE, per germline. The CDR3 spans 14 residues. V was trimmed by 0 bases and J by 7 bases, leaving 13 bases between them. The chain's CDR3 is CASSVASDSGTQYF. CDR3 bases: TGTGCCAGCAGCGTAGCGTCGGACAGCGGGACCCAGTACTTC. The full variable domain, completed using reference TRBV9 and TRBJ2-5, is DSGVTQTPKHLITATGQRVTLRCSPRSGDLSVYWYQQSLDQGLQFLIQYYNGEERAKGNILERFSAQQFPDLHSELNLSSLELGDSALYFCASSVASDSGTQYFGPGTRLLVL.

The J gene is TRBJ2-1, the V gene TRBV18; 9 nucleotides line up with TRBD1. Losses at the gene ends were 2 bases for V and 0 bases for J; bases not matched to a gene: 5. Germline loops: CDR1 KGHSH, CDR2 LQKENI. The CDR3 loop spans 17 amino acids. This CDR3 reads CASSPETGGGSYNEQFF. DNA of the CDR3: TGTGCCAGCTCACCAGAGACAGGGGGGGGCTCCTACAATGAGCAGTTCTTC.

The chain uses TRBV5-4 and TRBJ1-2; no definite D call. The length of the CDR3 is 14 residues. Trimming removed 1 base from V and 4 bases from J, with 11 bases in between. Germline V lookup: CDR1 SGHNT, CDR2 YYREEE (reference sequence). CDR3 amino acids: CASSLSGNPYGYTF. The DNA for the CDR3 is TGTGCCAGCAGCTTGTCCGGGAACCCCTATGGCTACACCTTC.

CDR3 bases: TGTGCCAGTAAGAGGAACACTGAAGCTTTCTTT. It codes for CASKRNTEAFF. The chain joins TRBV19 to TRBJ1-1; D is ambiguous. V was clipped by 7 bases and J by 1 base, with 4 bases between them. Germline V gene data show CDR1 as LNHDA and CDR2 as SQIVND (reference sequence). The CDR3 has 11 residues.

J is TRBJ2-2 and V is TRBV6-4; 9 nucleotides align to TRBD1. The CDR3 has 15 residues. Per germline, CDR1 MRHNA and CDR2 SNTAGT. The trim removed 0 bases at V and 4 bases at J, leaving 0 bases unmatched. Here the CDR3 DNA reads TGTGCCAGCAGTGACTCGGGACAGGGCACCGGGGAGCTGTTTTTT. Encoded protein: CASSDSGQGTGELFF.

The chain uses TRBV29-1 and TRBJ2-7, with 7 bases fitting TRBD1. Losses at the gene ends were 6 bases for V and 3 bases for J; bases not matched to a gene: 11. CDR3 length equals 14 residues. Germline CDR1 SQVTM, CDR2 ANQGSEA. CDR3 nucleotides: TGCAGCGTAGGGACAGCAACACGGGGCTACGAGCAGTACTTC. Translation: CSVGTATRGYEQYF.

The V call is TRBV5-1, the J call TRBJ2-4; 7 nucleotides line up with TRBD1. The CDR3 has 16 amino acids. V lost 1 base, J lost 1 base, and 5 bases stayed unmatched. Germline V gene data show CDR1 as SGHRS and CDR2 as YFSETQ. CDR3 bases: TGCGCCAGCAGCTTGCCGGGACAGCCGGCCAAAAACATTCAGTACTTC. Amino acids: CASSLPGQPAKNIQYF.